The rows below give T cell receptor beta chains drawn from one sample of a study of spatial heterogeneity in lung cancer. TCRdb fed the 5' RACE reads into MiXCR, producing one record per CDR3 protein. This table holds about 2,600 distinct CDR3 sequences, around 8.5% found once. The sequencing here drew on lung tumor tissue, taken at surgery. The receptors shown here come from a male donor with early-stage non-small cell lung cancer. Each CDR3 is given with its conserved first and last residue.

cdr3_length,v_call,j_call,cdr3_aa
15,TRBV7-9,TRBJ2-1,CASSPPGGPYNEQFF
17,TRBV11-2,TRBJ2-3,CASSFNRAGALTDTQYF
18,TRBV7-2,TRBJ1-6,CASSQGPGGPSYNSPLHF
14,TRBV6-1,TRBJ2-3,CASSKGAGGDTQYF
15,TRBV3-1,TRBJ2-4,CASSLQRSGVNIQYF
15,TRBV28,TRBJ1-2,CASTPLNRAVYGYTF
15,TRBV4-1,TRBJ2-7,CASSQGTRSGYEQYF
14,TRBV3-1,TRBJ2-7,CASSQDSTARKQYF
16,TRBV6-2/TRBV6-3,TRBJ2-1,CASSYPAGTGSHEQFF
16,TRBV6-2/TRBV6-3,TRBJ2-1,CASSYRAGVSVDEQFF
15,TRBV6-2/TRBV6-3,TRBJ1-2,CASSYRVPDLYGYTF
16,TRBV12-5,TRBJ1-5,CASGLGQEAYNQPQHF
11,TRBV9,TRBJ2-7,CASSNLGEQYF
19,TRBV7-2,TRBJ2-5,CASSLGAPGLAGLGETQYF